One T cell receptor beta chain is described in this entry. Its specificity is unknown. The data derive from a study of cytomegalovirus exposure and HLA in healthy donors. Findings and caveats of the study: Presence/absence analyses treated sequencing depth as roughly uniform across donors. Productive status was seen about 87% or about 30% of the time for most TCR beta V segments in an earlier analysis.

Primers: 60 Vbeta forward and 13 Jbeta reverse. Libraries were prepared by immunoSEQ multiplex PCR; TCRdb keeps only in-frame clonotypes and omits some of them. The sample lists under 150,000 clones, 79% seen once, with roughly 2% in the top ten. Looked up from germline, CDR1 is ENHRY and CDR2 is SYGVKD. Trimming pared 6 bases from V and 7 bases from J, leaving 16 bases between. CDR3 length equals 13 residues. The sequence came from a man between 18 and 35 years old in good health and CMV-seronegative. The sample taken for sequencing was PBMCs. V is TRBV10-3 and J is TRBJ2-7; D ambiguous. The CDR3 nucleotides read TGTGCCATCAGGGATTGGGTTACCGGAGAGCAGTACGTC. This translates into CAIRDWVTGEQYV.